The 14 T cell receptor beta chains presented below share a single source sample, sequenced in a study of blood T cell repertoires in COVID-19 (dated by TCRdb to 2019 to 2021). The method behind the library was the immunoSEQ multiplex PCR assay. TCRdb carries this immuneACCESS record with in-frame sequences only. Its versions omit some clonotypes, under half of them owing to an unresolved V gene in the studies checked, with the rest unexplained. Counted in this sample were around 380,000 clones; 80% to 90% of them appeared once. The ten largest clones add up to 1% to 1.5% of the sample. Sequences were obtained from PBMCs or T cells enriched from blood (not recorded which). Source of these receptors: a man aged 30 to 39 who had recovered from COVID-19.

V usage is TRBV5-4 and J usage is TRBJ2-3; 7 bases line up with TRBD1. The CDR3 has 15 residues. Losses at the gene ends were 2 bases for V and 0 bases for J; bases not matched to a gene: 3. Germline V gives CDR1 SGHNT, CDR2 YYREEE (reference sequence). CDR3 bases: TGTGCCAGCAGCTTTTACAGGGGCAGCACAGATACGCAGTATTTT. Residues: CASSFYRGSTDTQYF.

The V and J genes are TRBV5-5 and TRBJ2-3; 13 positions agree with TRBD2. This CDR3 contains 16 residues. With 3 bases clipped from V and 5 bases from J, the junction kept 6 bases outside the gene matches. Germline CDR1 is SGHKS and CDR2 is YYEKEE (reference sequence). The CDR3 sequence is CASSWTLAGGRDTQYF. The CDR3 DNA reads TGTGCCAGCAGCTGGACACTAGCGGGGGGGCGAGATACGCAGTATTTT.

J is TRBJ2-3 and V is TRBV4-2; 8 bases fit TRBD2. Per germline, CDR1 LGHNA and CDR2 YNFKEQ. J lost 2 bases, V lost 4 bases, and 8 bases had no gene match. The CDR3 is 16 residues long. The CDR3 DNA follows: TGTGCCAGCAGCCCCCCGGGAGGGACAACCACAGATACGCAGTATTTT. Its translation: CASSPPGGTTTDTQYF.

Comments on this clone: Other DNA sequences from this sample encode an identical CDR3 as well. The chain is built from TRBV5-1 and TRBJ1-6; 8 nucleotides align to TRBD1. The CDR3 spans 15 residues. The V and J ends lost 4 bases and 7 bases, in that order; junction bases with no gene match: 7. Germline V gives CDR1 SGHRS, CDR2 YFSETQ. Here the CDR3 DNA reads TGCGCCAGCAGCGTAAGGACAGGGTACAATTCACCCCTCCACTTT. Residues: CASSVRTGYNSPLHF. The complete variable domain, with remaining parts taken from reference TRBV5-1 and TRBJ1-6, reads KAGVTQTPRYLIKTRGQQVTLSCSPISGHRSVSWYQQTPGQGLQFLFEYFSETQRNKGNFPGRFSGRQFSNSRSEMNVSTLELGDSALYLCASSVRTGYNSPLHFGNGTRLTVT.

This chain connects TRBV10-3 to TRBJ2-1, with D maybe TRBD1 (6 bases). Germline CDR1 reads ENHRY; CDR2 reads SYGVKD. The CDR3 is made up of 16 amino acids. The germline V and J ends were trimmed by 0 bases and 3 bases, with 12 bases remaining between them. CDR3 region: CAISESMAGVYNEQFF. The CDR3 DNA follows: TGTGCCATCAGTGAGTCGATGGCAGGGGTCTACAATGAGCAGTTCTTC.

The chain links TRBV18 to TRBJ1-1; D is unresolved. CDR3 length: 15 residues. The V end was cut by 2 bases, the J end by 1 base, with 11 bases between. Per germline, CDR1 KGHSH and CDR2 LQKENI. The CDR3 coding sequence is TGTGCCAGCTCACCAATGTCAGTACCGAACACTGAAGCTTTCTTT. Translated: CASSPMSVPNTEAFF.

This CDR3 is CASSLGRGGQGPLHF. As DNA, the CDR3 is TGTGCCAGCAGCTTAGGAAGGGGCGGCCAGGGGCCCCTCCACTTT. The chain is built from TRBV11-2 and TRBJ1-6, with D possibly being TRBD1 (6 bases). This CDR3 contains 15 residues. V lost 1 base to trimming and J lost 13 bases, with 17 bases between them. Germline CDR1 is SGHAT and CDR2 is FQNNGV.

The chain employs TRBV7-9 and TRBJ2-7; possibly TRBD1 for D (6 bases). There are 16 residues in the CDR3. V lost 1 base, J lost 2 bases, and 15 bases lay in between. CDR1 is SEHNR, CDR2 FQNEAQ, per germline (reference sequence). The CDR3 region has the DNA TGTGCCAGCAGCTTAGAAGGACAGATGATTACCTACGAGCAGTACTTC. The encoded protein is CASSLEGQMITYEQYF.

The chain carries TRBV5-6 and TRBJ1-2; TRBD1 might be the D (6 bases). Trimming left V 7 bases short and J 5 bases short, with 12 bases between. The CDR3 contains 12 residues. Germline V gene sequence: CDR1 SGHDT, CDR2 YYEEEE. CDR3 sequence: CASGRTEYGYTF. CDR3 in DNA: TGTGCCAGCGGGCGGACAGAATATGGCTACACCTTC.

The rearrangement joins TRBV9 to TRBJ1-4; D unresolved. Between the trimmed V and J ends, which lost 0 bases and 6 bases, there was a span of 9 bases. This CDR3 region has 14 residues. CDR1 and CDR2 from the germline V gene are SGDLS and YYNGEE. CDR3 amino acids: CASSVAPRDEKLFF. The CDR3 region has the DNA TGTGCCAGCAGCGTAGCCCCACGAGATGAAAAACTGTTTTTT. Complete variable domain (other parts from reference TRBV9 and TRBJ1-4): DSGVTQTPKHLITATGQRVTLRCSPRSGDLSVYWYQQSLDQGLQFLIQYYNGEERAKGNILERFSAQQFPDLHSELNLSSLELGDSALYFCASSVAPRDEKLFFGSGTQLSVL.

This chain connects TRBV6-1 to TRBJ1-4; D might be TRBD1 (5 bases). This CDR3 spans 13 amino acids. CDR1 is MNHNS, CDR2 SASEGT, per germline. With 3 bases removed from V and 6 bases from J, the gap between germline ends came to 8 bases. The CDR3 spells CASSEDTYEKLFF. In DNA form, the CDR3 reads TGTGCCAGCAGTGAGGACACTTATGAAAAACTGTTTTTT.

J is TRBJ1-6 and V is TRBV15, with D hard to call. The CDR3 is 17 residues long. CDR1 and CDR2 (germline): LNHNV, YYDKDF (reference sequence). The V end was cut by 3 bases, the J end by 4 bases, with 16 bases between. CDR3 coding DNA: TGTGCCACCAGCAGTGAGGGCAGGCCCTTTTATAATTCACCCCTCCACTTT. Its translation is CATSSEGRPFYNSPLHF.

The CDR3 coding sequence is TGTGCCAGCACCGATGGGCCTGGCAGCTATGGCTACACCTTC. Translated, it gives CASTDGPGSYGYTF. The rearrangement joins TRBV5-4 to TRBJ1-2, with no clear D. Germline values: CDR1 SGHNT, CDR2 YYREEE (reference sequence). Deletions cut 6 bases from V and 4 bases from J, with 16 bases between. The CDR3 has 14 amino acids.

This clone was observed once. The chain is built from TRBV9 and TRBJ2-5; 9 bases are a match to TRBD2. V trimming: 0 bases; J trimming: 2 bases; junction bases outside the gene matches: 5. The length of the CDR3 is 16 residues. Germline CDR1 SGDLS, CDR2 YYNGEE. The CDR3, as DNA: TGTGCCAGCAGCGTAGCGATAGCGGGGGATCAAGAGACCCAGTACTTC. It encodes CASSVAIAGDQETQYF. Based on the CDR3 plus reference TRBV9 and TRBJ2-5, the full variable domain is DSGVTQTPKHLITATGQRVTLRCSPRSGDLSVYWYQQSLDQGLQFLIQYYNGEERAKGNILERFSAQQFPDLHSELNLSSLELGDSALYFCASSVAIAGDQETQYFGPGTRLLVL.